The following is a T cell receptor (beta chain) sequence with its context. The data derive from a study of human T cells and chemical hapten exposure. Study at large: The upper back received 0.01% DPC by patch testing, with results read at 6 days. Variation in per-sample TCR yields came mainly from small pooled library volume differences.

Time point denoted: patch test 1, 2 weeks after DPC sensitization. Indicated treatment: therapeutic diphenylcyclopropenone sensitization with weekly scalp DPC. Each CDR3 protein is one row after TCRdb ran MiXCR on the RACE reads. Of 180,000 or so distinct CDR3 sequences listed, roughly 15% were seen once; the top ten hold 1.5% to 2%. The length of the CDR3 is 15 residues. Germline V gene lookup returns CDR1 PRHDT and CDR2 FYEKMQ (reference sequence). J was trimmed by 7 bases and V by 5 bases; bases with no gene match: 10. The TCR comes from a woman in her 30s with alopecia areata. Some clones in this sample may be carry-over from other donors' samples. The chain employs TRBV13 and TRBJ1-4; 7 nucleotides agree with TRBD1. The material sequenced was whole blood, taken in connection with sensitization to the hapten diphenylcyclopropenone (DPC). In DNA, the CDR3 is TGTGCCAGCAGCGCGAGACAGGGCGGGAGTGAAAAACTGTTTTTT. It translates to CASSARQGGSEKLFF.